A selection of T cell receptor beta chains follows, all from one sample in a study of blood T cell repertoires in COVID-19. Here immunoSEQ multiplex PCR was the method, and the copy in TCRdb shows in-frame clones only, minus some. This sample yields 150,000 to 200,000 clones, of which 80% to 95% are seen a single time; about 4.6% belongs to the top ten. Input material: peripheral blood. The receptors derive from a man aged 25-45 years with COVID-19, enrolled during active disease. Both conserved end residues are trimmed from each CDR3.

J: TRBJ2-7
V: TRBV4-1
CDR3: ASSQPGLAGYEQY

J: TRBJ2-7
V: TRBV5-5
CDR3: ASSLGQDYEQY

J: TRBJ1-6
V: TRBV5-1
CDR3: ASSLGHVRSPLH

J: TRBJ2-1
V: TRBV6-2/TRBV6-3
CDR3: ASSQKTVSEF

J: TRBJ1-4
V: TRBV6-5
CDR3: ASSFGTAATNEKLF

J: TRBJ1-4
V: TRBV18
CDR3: ASSEIAGEKLF

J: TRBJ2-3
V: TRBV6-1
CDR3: ASSETGRGENTQY

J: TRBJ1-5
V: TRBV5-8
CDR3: ASSLAGAGEQPQH

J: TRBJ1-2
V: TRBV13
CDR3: ASSLRGGHGYT

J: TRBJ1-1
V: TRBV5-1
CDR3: ASSFGGQFSTLNTEAF

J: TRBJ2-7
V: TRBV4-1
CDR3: ASSQTGDEQY

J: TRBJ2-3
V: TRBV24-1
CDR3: ATSDSGTGGTDTQY

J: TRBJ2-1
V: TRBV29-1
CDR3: SVDPGYSYNEQF

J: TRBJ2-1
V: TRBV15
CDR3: ATSSRLAGSGQF

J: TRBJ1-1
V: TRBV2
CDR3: ASSEHKAGWNTEAF

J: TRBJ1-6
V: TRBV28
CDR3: ASSRGTGNGSPLH

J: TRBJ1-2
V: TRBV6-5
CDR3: ASSYRTGYGYT

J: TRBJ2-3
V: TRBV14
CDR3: ASSHRPAVSYTDTQY

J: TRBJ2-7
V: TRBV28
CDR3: ASSSVLAGQY

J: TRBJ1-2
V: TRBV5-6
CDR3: ASSLGRTGGIGYT

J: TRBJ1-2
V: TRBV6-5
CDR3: ASSYGTDHYGYT

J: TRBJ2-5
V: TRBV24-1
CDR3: ATRRTSGVTYQETQY

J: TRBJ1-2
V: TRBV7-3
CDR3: ASSYSGTGVGYT